This TCR beta chain came from a study of T-cell memory formation after mild COVID-19. Study-level findings and limits: For contracting clones, CD4+ ones sat mainly in CM and EM, CD8+ in EMRA.

Per germline, CDR1 SGHRS and CDR2 YFSETQ. V lost 0 bases, J lost 7 bases, and 8 bases lay in between. The CDR3 is made up of 12 amino acids. TCRdb used MiXCR to reprocess the 5' RACE reads, holding one entry per CDR3 protein. Altogether over 400,000 distinct CDR3 sequences are present, 23% being singletons, with the ten largest covering roughly 14%. This clonotype was counted only a few times. Its antigen is currently unknown. The gene calls are TRBV5-1 and TRBJ2-7; D unclear. The sequencing sample was made of PBMCs or a T cell subset sorted from them (not recorded which). The clonotype was recovered from an adult woman who had mild COVID-19 (a few samples of this study predate the infection). Cell type and time point are not known. The CDR3 is CASSLVSEEQYF. As DNA, the CDR3 is TGCGCCAGCAGCTTGGTCTCCGAGGAGCAGTACTTC.